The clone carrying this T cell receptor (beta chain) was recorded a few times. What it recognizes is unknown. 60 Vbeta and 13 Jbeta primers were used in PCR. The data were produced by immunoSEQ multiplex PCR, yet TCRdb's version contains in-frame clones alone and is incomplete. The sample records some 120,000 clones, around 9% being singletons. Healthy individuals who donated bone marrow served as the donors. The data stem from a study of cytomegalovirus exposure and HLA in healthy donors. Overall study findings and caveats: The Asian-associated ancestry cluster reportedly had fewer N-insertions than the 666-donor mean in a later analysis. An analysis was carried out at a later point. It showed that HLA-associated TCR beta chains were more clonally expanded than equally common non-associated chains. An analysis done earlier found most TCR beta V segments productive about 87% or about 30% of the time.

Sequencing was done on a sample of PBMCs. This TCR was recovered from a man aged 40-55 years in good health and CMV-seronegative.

Here the CDR3 DNA reads TGCGCCAGCAGCCCCCAGCTCGGGACAGAGTACGGCTACACCTTC. Residues: CASSPQLGTEYGYTF. This chain links TRBV4-1 with TRBJ1-2; 7 nucleotides align to TRBD1. Germline trimming cut 4 bases from V and 8 bases from J; bases unmatched to any gene: 13. The germline gives CDR1 MGHRA, CDR2 YSYEKL. This CDR3 is 15 amino acids long.